One sample yielded the 16 T cell receptor beta chains listed below, sequenced in a study of T cell responses to AZD1222 COVID-19 vaccine. Sequencing was performed with immunoSEQ multiplex PCR; in TCRdb, only in-frame clones are kept and a portion is missing. The sample has around 110,000 clones, approximately 86% seen once; the top ten hold around a tenth. Sequences were derived from peripheral blood, sampled on day 0 of AZD1222 vaccination. The receptor source for this set is an adult in good health.

The chain joins TRBV3-1 (or the pseudogene TRBV3-2) to TRBJ2-1, with D tentatively TRBD2 (5 bases). This CDR3 is 19 amino acids long. Germline V gene lookup returns CDR1 LGHDT and CDR2 YNNKEL (reference sequence). V was cut by 2 bases and J by 2 bases, with 22 bases left in between. The CDR3 region is CASSQSTPDSAWTYNEQFF. The CDR3 DNA is TGTGCCAGCAGCCAAAGCACCCCGGACTCTGCGTGGACCTACAATGAGCAGTTCTTC.

This rearrangement joins TRBV7-2 to TRBJ2-6; TRBD1 matches 7 bases. The V gene's germline CDR1 is SGHTA and CDR2 FQGNSA. CDR3 size: 19 residues. Losses at the gene ends were 6 bases for V and 0 bases for J; bases not matched to a gene: 14. The CDR3 DNA follows: TGTGCCAGCAGGACTCGGACAGGAGATGCGAGCTCTGGGGCCAACGTCCTGACTTTC. Translation gives CASRTRTGDASSGANVLTF.

The J gene is TRBJ2-2, the V gene TRBV9; D ambiguous. The germline CDR1 and CDR2 sequences are SGDLS and YYNGEE. V dropped 0 bases and J dropped 6 bases, with 6 bases sitting between them. This CDR3 spans 13 amino acids. CDR3 amino acids: CASSVDLAGELFF. The CDR3 DNA is TGTGCCAGCAGCGTAGATTTGGCCGGGGAGCTGTTTTTT. Variable domain in full (rest from reference TRBV9 and TRBJ2-2): DSGVTQTPKHLITATGQRVTLRCSPRSGDLSVYWYQQSLDQGLQFLIQYYNGEERAKGNILERFSAQQFPDLHSELNLSSLELGDSALYFCASSVDLAGELFFGEGSRLTVL.

Comments on this clone: Relative to the germline gene, one junction end is altered; a read error may explain this. The chain uses TRBV5-1 and TRBJ2-2; 9 bases are a match to TRBD2. Germline CDR1 SGHRS, CDR2 YFSETQ. The CDR3 spans 15 residues. The CDR3 DNA reads as TGCGCCCGCAGCTTGGCGGGGGGGCGGACCGGGGAGCTGTTTTTT. This sequence encodes CARSLAGGRTGELFF.

CDR3 amino acids: CASRSDLQPQHF. The CDR3 DNA is TGTGCCAGCAGGTCTGACTTGCAGCCCCAGCATTTT. The gene calls are TRBV7-2 and TRBJ1-5; D not resolved. Trimming removed 6 bases at V and 7 bases at J, with 10 bases between. The CDR3 totals 12 residues. Germline values: CDR1 SGHTA, CDR2 FQGNSA.

The V gene is TRBV24-1, the J gene TRBJ2-1, with D unresolved. The length of the CDR3 is 13 residues. Germline lookup yields CDR1 KGHDR and CDR2 SFDVKD. V was clipped by 3 bases and J by 7 bases, with 9 bases between them. CDR3 sequence: CATSDPTLNEQFF. For the CDR3, the DNA is TGTGCCACCAGTGATCCTACTCTTAATGAGCAGTTCTTC.

The chain combines TRBV7-2 with TRBJ2-1, with D possibly being TRBD1 (5 bases). Trimming removed 1 base from V and 6 bases from J, with 10 bases in between. Germline lookup yields CDR1 SGHTA and CDR2 FQGNSA. This CDR3 has 14 amino acids. The CDR3 protein is CASSLGFRANEQFF. The CDR3 bases are TGTGCCAGCAGCTTAGGGTTCAGGGCCAATGAGCAGTTCTTC.

The CDR3 bases are TGTGCCAGCAGCCAAGTGGACAGACTTTACAATGAGCAGTTCTTC. It encodes CASSQVDRLYNEQFF. This chain joins TRBV27 and TRBJ2-1, with D perhaps matching TRBD1 (6 bases). This CDR3 has 15 residues. V dropped 6 bases and J dropped 4 bases, with 16 bases sitting between them. Germline V CDR1 and CDR2: MNHEY, SMNVEV (reference sequence).

J is TRBJ1-4 and V is TRBV6-5; tentative D call: TRBD1 (5 bases). This CDR3 has 14 residues. V was cut by 2 bases and J by 8 bases, with 12 bases left in between. The V gene's germline CDR1 is MNHEY and CDR2 SVGAGI. In DNA form, the CDR3 reads TGTGCCAGCAGTTACGGCCAGGGTAGCGAAAAACTGTTTTTT. This codes for CASSYGQGSEKLFF.

The rearrangement uses TRBV7-9 and TRBJ1-2; 8 positions agree with TRBD1. The CDR3 runs to 14 residues. With 5 bases clipped from V and 6 bases from J, the junction kept 8 bases outside the gene matches. The germline V gene has CDR1 SEHNR and CDR2 FQNEAQ (reference sequence). CDR3 residues: CASSRVGQGDGYTF. The DNA for the CDR3 is TGTGCCAGCAGCCGCGTCGGACAGGGAGATGGCTACACCTTC. Looking up the rest from reference TRBV7-9 and TRBJ1-2 gives the full variable domain: DTGVSQNPRHKITKRGQNVTFRCDPISEHNRLYWYRQTLGQGPEFLTYFQNEAQLEKSRLLSDRFSAERPKGSFSTLEIQRTEQGDSAMYLCASSRVGQGDGYTFGSGTRLTVV.

The genes are TRBV5-1 and TRBJ1-6, with unresolved D. The CDR3 covers 14 residues. Germline CDR1 and CDR2: SGHRS and YFSETQ. Trimming removed 0 bases from V and 7 bases from J, with 8 bases in between. This CDR3 is CASSLVVVNSPLHF. As DNA, the CDR3 is TGCGCCAGCAGCTTGGTAGTCGTCAATTCACCCCTCCACTTT.

This sequence joins TRBV12-5 and TRBJ2-2; the D is unclear. V gave up 2 bases and J gave up 6 bases, with 4 bases separating them. Germline CDR1 and CDR2: LGHNT and FRNRAP. The CDR3 has 12 amino acids. The CDR3 region has the DNA TGTGCTAGTGGTTTGCAGGCCGGGGAGCTGTTTTTT. Its translation is CASGLQAGELFF.

V usage is TRBV30 and J usage is TRBJ1-4, with 7 bases identical to TRBD1. CDR1 and CDR2 from the germline V gene are GTSNPN and SVGIG (reference sequence). The CDR3 totals 13 residues. V was clipped by 2 bases and J by 4 bases; unmatched bases: 1. The CDR3 nucleotides are TGTGCCTGGAGTCGACAGGGTAATGAAAAACTGTTTTTT. Amino acids: CAWSRQGNEKLFF. Together with reference TRBV30 and TRBJ1-4, the CDR3 gives the full variable domain: SQTIHQWPATLVQPVGSPLSLECTVEGTSNPNLYWYRQAAGRGLQLLFYSVGIGQISSEVPQNLSASRPQDRQFILSSKKLLLSDSGFYLCAWSRQGNEKLFFGSGTQLSVL.

J is TRBJ1-1 and V is TRBV3-1 (or the pseudogene TRBV3-2), with D possibly matching TRBD1 (6 bases). CDR1 and CDR2 from the germline V gene are LGHDT and YNNKEL (reference sequence). The CDR3 covers 15 residues. Trimming shortened V by 3 bases and J by 5 bases, and 16 bases separated the two germline ends. This chain's CDR3 is CASSHSDGGGTEAFF. The CDR3 DNA is TGTGCCAGCAGCCATTCCGACGGAGGGGGGACTGAAGCTTTCTTT.

In its sample, this clone was seen a few times. The V and J genes are TRBV2 and TRBJ1-2, with a weak D call TRBD1 (6 bases). CDR3 length equals 15 residues. Germline lookup yields CDR1 SNHLY and CDR2 FYNNEI. Trimming left V 4 bases short and J 5 bases short, with 17 bases between. The CDR3 nucleotides read TGTGCCAGCAGTGTCTCTCCTACAGGGAGTTATGGCTACACCTTC. Translating it yields CASSVSPTGSYGYTF.

CDR3 coding DNA: TGTGCCACCAGCAGGTCTACAGGGGGCTGGGTTGAAAAACTGTTTTTT. Protein: CATSRSTGGWVEKLFF. The J gene is TRBJ1-4, the V gene TRBV15; 9 positions match TRBD1. Losses at the gene ends were 3 bases for V and 7 bases for J; bases not matched to a gene: 9. This CDR3 spans 16 amino acids. Germline V CDR1 and CDR2: LNHNV, YYDKDF (reference sequence).